This T cell receptor (beta chain) was retrieved from a study of T cell responses to AZD1222 COVID-19 vaccine. Findings and limits, study-wide: Baseline antibody screening turned up just six seropositive AZD1222 recipients.

Combined were second doses at about 4 or about 12 weeks. Produced via immunoSEQ multiplex PCR; TCRdb's table is partial and in-frame only. The sample contains over 130,000 clones, 90% to 95% of which appear only once. With respect to this clone: The target antigen is unknown.

There are 16 residues in the CDR3. The V segment lost 3 bases and the J segment 6 bases; nucleotides outside the gene matches: 8. Germline V gives CDR1 MDHEN, CDR2 SYDVKM. The starting material was peripheral blood, obtained 28 days after the second AZD1222 dose. This clonotype originated in an adult who received the AZD1222 COVID-19 vaccine. This chain uses TRBV28 with TRBJ2-2; 9 positions agree with TRBD2. Written as DNA, the CDR3 is TGTGCCAGCAGTTTCGGGGTGCGGGAGGGCCCCGGGGAGCTGTTTTTT. As protein: CASSFGVREGPGELFF.